This T cell receptor beta chain was sequenced for a study of monozygotic twins with inflammatory bowel disease. Findings and limits, study-wide: Especially with disease activity, IBD patients shared fewer clonotypes with others than healthy twins did. The inverse Simpson measure of TCRbeta diversity was lower in IBD patients than in healthy co-twins.

The authors used about 3,500 ng of total RNA per TCR library. No DNA is given; TCRdb re-called the 5' RACE reads and lists each CDR3 protein once. Its table lists roughly 320,000 distinct CDR3 sequences. Germline V gives CDR1 LNHNV, CDR2 YYDKDF (reference sequence). This CDR3 has 16 residues. Notes on this clonotype: The antigen remains undetermined.

The rearrangement joins TRBV15 to TRBJ2-7; TCRdb's D gene call, TRBD2, goes unchecked for lack of DNA. This receptor was identified in a human donor with ulcerative colitis or Crohn's disease, or a healthy co-twin of an affected twin (not recorded which). Source material: blood. This CDR3 is CATSTVWTSGVYEQYF.